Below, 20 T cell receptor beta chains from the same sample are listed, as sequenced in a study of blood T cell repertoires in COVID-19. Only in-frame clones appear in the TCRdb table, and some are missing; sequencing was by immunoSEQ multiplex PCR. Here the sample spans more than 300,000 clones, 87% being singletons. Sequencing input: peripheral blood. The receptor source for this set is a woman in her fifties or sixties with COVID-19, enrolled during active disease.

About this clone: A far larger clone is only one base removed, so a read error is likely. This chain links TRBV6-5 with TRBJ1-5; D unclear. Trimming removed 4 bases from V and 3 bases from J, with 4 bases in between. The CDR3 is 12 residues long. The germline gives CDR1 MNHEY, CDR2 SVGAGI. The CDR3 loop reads CASSFLNQPQHF. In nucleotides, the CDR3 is TGTGCCAGCAGTTTTCTCAATCAGCCCCAGCATTTT.

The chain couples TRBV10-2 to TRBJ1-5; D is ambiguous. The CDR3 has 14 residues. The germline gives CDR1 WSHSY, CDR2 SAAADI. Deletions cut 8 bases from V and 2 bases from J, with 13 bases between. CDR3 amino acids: CASSLTGGNQPQHF. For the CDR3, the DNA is TGCGCCAGCTCCCTTACCGGGGGCAATCAGCCCCAGCATTTT.

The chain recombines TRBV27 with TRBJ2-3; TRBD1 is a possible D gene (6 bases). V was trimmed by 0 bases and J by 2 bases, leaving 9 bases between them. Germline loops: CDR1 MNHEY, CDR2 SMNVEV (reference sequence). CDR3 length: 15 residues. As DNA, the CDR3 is TGTGCCAGCAGTTTATCTGCAGGGGTCACAGATACGCAGTATTTT. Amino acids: CASSLSAGVTDTQYF.

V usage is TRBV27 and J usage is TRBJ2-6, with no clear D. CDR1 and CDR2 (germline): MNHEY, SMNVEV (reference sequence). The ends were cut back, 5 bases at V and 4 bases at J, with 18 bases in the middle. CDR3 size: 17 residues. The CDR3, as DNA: TGTGCCAGCAGTAGCCCACCCCGAGGCTCCGGGGCCAACGTCCTGACTTTC. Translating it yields CASSSPPRGSGANVLTF.

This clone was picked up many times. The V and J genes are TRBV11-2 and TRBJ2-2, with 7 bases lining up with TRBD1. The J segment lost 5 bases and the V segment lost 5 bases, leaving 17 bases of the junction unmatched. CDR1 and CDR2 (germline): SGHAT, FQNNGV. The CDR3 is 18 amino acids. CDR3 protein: CASSTSRSKGAWTGELFF. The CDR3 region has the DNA TGTGCCAGCAGCACTAGTCGATCGAAGGGGGCGTGGACCGGGGAGCTGTTTTTT. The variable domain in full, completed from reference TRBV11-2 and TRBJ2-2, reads EAGVAQSPRYKIIEKRQSVAFWCNPISGHATLYWYQQILGQGPKLLIQFQNNGVVDDSQLPKDRFSAERLKGVDSTLKIQPAKLEDSAVYLCASSTSRSKGAWTGELFFGEGSRLTVL.

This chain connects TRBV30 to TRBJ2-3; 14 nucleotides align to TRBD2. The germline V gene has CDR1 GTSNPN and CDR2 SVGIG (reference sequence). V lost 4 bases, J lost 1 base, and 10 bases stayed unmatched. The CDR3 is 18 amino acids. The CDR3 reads CAWKKPGLAGAGTDTQYF. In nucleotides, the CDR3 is TGTGCCTGGAAGAAACCGGGACTAGCGGGAGCCGGCACAGATACGCAGTATTTT.

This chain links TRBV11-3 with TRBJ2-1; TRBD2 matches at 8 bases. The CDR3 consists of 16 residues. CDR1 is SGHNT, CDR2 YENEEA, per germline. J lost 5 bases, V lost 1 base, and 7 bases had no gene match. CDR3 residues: CASSLALAEKNNEQFF. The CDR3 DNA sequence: TGTGCCAGCAGCTTAGCACTAGCGGAAAAGAACAATGAGCAGTTCTTC.

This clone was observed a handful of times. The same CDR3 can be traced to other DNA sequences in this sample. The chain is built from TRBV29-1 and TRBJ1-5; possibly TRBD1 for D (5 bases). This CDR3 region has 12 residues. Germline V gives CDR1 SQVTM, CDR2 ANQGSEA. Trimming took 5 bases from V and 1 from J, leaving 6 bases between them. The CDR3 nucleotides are TGCAGCGTTCAGGGAAGCAATCAGCCCCAGCATTTT. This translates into CSVQGSNQPQHF.

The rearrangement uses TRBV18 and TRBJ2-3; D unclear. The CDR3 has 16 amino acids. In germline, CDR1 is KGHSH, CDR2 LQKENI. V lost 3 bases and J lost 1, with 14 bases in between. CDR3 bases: TGTGCCAGCTCACCTTCATTGGCGGAGCGCACAGATACGCAGTATTTT. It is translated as CASSPSLAERTDTQYF.

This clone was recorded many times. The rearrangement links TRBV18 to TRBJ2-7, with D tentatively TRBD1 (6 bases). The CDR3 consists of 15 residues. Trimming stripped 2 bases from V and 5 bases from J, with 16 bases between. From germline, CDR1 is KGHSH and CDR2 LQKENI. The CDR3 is CASSPKGTISNEQYF. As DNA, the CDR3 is TGTGCCAGCTCACCAAAAGGGACAATATCAAACGAGCAGTACTTC. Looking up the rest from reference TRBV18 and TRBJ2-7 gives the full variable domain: NAGVMQNPRHLVRRRGQEARLRCSPMKGHSHVYWYRQLPEEGLKFMVYLQKENIIDESGMPKERFSAEFPKEGPSILRIQQVVRGDSAAYFCASSPKGTISNEQYFGPGTRLTVT.

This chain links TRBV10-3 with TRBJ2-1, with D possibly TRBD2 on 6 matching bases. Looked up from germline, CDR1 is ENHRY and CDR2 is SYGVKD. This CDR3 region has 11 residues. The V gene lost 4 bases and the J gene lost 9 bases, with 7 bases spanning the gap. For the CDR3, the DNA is TGTGCCATCAGTGGAGCGGGTGAGCAGTTCTTC. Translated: CAISGAGEQFF.

The CDR3 is CASSVRPGERETQYF. For the CDR3, the DNA is TGTGCCAGCAGCGTACGTCCGGGAGAGAGGGAGACCCAGTACTTC. The chain is built from TRBV9 and TRBJ2-5, with D tentatively TRBD2 (6 bases). V shed 1 base and J shed 5 bases, with 15 bases lying between them. The CDR3 contains 15 residues. Looked up from germline, CDR1 is SGDLS and CDR2 is YYNGEE.

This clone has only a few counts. The CDR3 loop reads CASSLLRVTDTGELFF. CDR3 nucleotide sequence: TGTGCCAGCAGCTTATTACGGGTGACGGACACCGGGGAGCTGTTTTTT. This chain connects TRBV7-9 to TRBJ2-2, with no clear D. The ends were cut back, 2 bases at V and 3 bases at J, with 13 bases in the middle. CDR1 and CDR2 (germline): SEHNR, FQNEAQ (reference sequence). CDR3 length equals 16 residues.

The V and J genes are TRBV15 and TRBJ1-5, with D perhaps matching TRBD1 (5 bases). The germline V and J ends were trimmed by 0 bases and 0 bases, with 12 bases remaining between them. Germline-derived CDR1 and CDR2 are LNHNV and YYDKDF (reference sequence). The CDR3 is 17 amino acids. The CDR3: CATSRDWGGYSNQPQHF. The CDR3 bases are TGTGCCACCAGCAGAGATTGGGGCGGCTATAGCAATCAGCCCCAGCATTTT.

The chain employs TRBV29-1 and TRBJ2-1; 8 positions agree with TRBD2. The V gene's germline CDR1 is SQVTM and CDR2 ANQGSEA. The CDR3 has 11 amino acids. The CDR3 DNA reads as TGCAGTGGGACTAGTCGGGATGAGCAGTTCTTC. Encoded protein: CSGTSRDEQFF.

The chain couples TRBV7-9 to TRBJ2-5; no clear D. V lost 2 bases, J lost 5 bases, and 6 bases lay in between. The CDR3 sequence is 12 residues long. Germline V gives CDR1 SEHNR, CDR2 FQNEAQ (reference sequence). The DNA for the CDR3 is TGTGCCAGCAGCTTAATCTCGGAGACCCAGTACTTC. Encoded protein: CASSLISETQYF.

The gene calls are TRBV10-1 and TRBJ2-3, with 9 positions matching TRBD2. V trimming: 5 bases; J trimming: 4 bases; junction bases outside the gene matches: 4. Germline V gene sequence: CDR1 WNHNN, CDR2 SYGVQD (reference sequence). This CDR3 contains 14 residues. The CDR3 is CASSPGLASDTQYF. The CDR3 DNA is TGCGCCAGCAGTCCGGGACTAGCATCAGATACGCAGTATTTT.

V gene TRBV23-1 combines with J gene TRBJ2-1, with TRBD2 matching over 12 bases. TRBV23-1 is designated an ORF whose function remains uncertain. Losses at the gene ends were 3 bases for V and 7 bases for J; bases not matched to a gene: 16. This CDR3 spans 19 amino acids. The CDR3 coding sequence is TGCGCCAGCAGTCAGCGAGGACTAGCGGGATGTCAAATTGTGAATGAGCAGTTCTTC. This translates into CASSQRGLAGCQIVNEQFF.

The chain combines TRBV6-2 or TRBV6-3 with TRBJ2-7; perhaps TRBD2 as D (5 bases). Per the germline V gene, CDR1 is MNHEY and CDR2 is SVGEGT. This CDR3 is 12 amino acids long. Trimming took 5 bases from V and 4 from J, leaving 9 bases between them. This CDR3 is CASSRTAYEQYF. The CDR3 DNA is TGTGCCAGCAGTCGGACTGCATACGAGCAGTACTTC.

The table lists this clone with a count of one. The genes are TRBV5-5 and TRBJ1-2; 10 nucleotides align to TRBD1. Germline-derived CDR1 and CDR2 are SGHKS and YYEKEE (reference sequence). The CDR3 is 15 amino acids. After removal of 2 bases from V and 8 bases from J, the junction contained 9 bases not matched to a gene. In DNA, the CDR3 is TGTGCCAGCAGCTTTAGTTCGGGACAGGGGAACGGCTACACCTTC. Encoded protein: CASSFSSGQGNGYTF. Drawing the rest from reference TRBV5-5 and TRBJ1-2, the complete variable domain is DAGVTQSPTHLIKTRGQQVTLRCSPISGHKSVSWYQQVLGQGPQFIFQYYEKEERGRGNFPDRFSARQFPNYSSELNVNALLLGDSALYLCASSFSSGQGNGYTFGSGTRLTVV.